This T cell receptor beta chain was found in a study of tumor-infiltrating lymphocytes in oesophageal squamous cell carcinoma. CDR1 SGHDT and CDR2 YYEEEE come from the germline V gene. V lost 2 bases to trimming and J lost 6 bases, with 9 bases between them. The CDR3 contains 13 residues. One entry per CDR3 protein results from TCRdb running MiXCR on the PCR reads. The table has roughly 18,000 distinct CDR3 sequences, roughly 42% seen once. This clonotype was observed at least ten times. This rearrangement joins TRBV5-6 to TRBJ2-1; D is uncertain. Specimen: esophageal tumor tissue. The source is a male donor with esophageal squamous cell carcinoma. The CDR3 spells CASSFDRVNEQFF. The CDR3 nucleotides read TGTGCCAGCAGCTTTGATCGGGTCAATGAGCAGTTCTTC.